These T cell receptor beta chains were read from a single sample in a study of spatial heterogeneity in lung cancer. TCRdb redid the calling of the 5' RACE reads with MiXCR, one entry per CDR3 protein. The repertoire holds around 92,000 distinct CDR3 sequences, roughly 12% seen once, with just over 40% in the top ten. Sequences were derived from PBMCs, sampled at surgery. The receptors were sampled from a male donor with early-stage non-small cell lung cancer. Both conserved end residues are part of each CDR3. Fields, in order: V gene, J gene, D gene, CDR3 protein. A D gene is named only where the DNA matches it firmly.

V gene: TRBV10-3; J gene: TRBJ2-1; D gene: .; CDR3 protein: CAISGTNAGTNNEQFF
V gene: TRBV27; J gene: TRBJ1-6; D gene: .; CDR3 protein: CASSFRLNSPLHF
V gene: TRBV7-6; J gene: TRBJ2-7; D gene: .; CDR3 protein: CASSHGKSYEQYF
V gene: TRBV5-1; J gene: TRBJ2-3; D gene: .; CDR3 protein: CASSLDRGRTDTQYF
V gene: TRBV6-2/TRBV6-3; J gene: TRBJ2-5; D gene: .; CDR3 protein: CASSYDSVGETQYF
V gene: TRBV6-2/TRBV6-3; J gene: TRBJ2-2; D gene: TRBD2; CDR3 protein: CASSFTSATAGELFF
V gene: TRBV5-4; J gene: TRBJ2-1; D gene: .; CDR3 protein: CASSSGQLAYNEQFF
V gene: TRBV11-3; J gene: TRBJ2-7; D gene: TRBD1; CDR3 protein: CASTRQGRTYEQYF
V gene: TRBV4-1; J gene: TRBJ2-3; D gene: .; CDR3 protein: CASSQDPIVVRGRADTQYF
V gene: TRBV10-3; J gene: TRBJ1-2; D gene: .; CDR3 protein: CAISASGGLGDGYTF
V gene: TRBV7-8; J gene: TRBJ2-3; D gene: TRBD2; CDR3 protein: CASSLASGVGADTQYF
V gene: TRBV12-3/TRBV12-4; J gene: TRBJ2-7; D gene: TRBD2; CDR3 protein: CASSQGTSGNHYEQYF
V gene: TRBV10-1; J gene: TRBJ2-3; D gene: TRBD1; CDR3 protein: CASSQTGVTDTQYF
V gene: TRBV20-1; J gene: TRBJ1-4; D gene: TRBD1; CDR3 protein: CSAQQPTGTNEKLFF
V gene: TRBV7-9; J gene: TRBJ2-3; D gene: .; CDR3 protein: CASGSGDSTDTQYF
V gene: TRBV5-4; J gene: TRBJ2-3; D gene: .; CDR3 protein: CASSLNSAGDTQYF
V gene: TRBV28; J gene: TRBJ2-3; D gene: .; CDR3 protein: CASRRSGSTDTQYF
V gene: TRBV20-1; J gene: TRBJ2-5; D gene: .; CDR3 protein: CSADEGIETQYF
V gene: TRBV29-1; J gene: TRBJ2-3; D gene: TRBD2; CDR3 protein: CSVDSIRGDSGTDTQYF
V gene: TRBV6-5; J gene: TRBJ2-2; D gene: .; CDR3 protein: CASMKKKDTNTGELFF
V gene: TRBV7-9; J gene: TRBJ1-1; D gene: .; CDR3 protein: CASSLGGGPWGTEAFF
V gene: TRBV24-1; J gene: TRBJ2-3; D gene: TRBD1; CDR3 protein: CATSKRQGVTDTQYF
V gene: TRBV29-1; J gene: TRBJ2-1; D gene: TRBD2; CDR3 protein: CSVSRTSGGEQFF
V gene: TRBV12-3/TRBV12-4; J gene: TRBJ2-1; D gene: .; CDR3 protein: CASSFGNSGYNEQFF
V gene: TRBV6-2/TRBV6-3; J gene: TRBJ2-7; D gene: TRBD1; CDR3 protein: CASRAPGQAYYEQYF